What follows are 15 T cell receptor beta chains derived from one specimen sequenced in a study of blood T cell repertoires in COVID-19. TCRdb keeps only in-frame clones here, not all; method: immunoSEQ multiplex PCR. The sample comprises 150,000 to 170,000 clones, nearly 80% of which are singletons, and roughly 1.5% rests with the top ten. Input material: peripheral blood. These TCRs come from a man at least 80 years old with acute or convalescent COVID-19.

The chain couples TRBV5-1 to TRBJ2-3; D perhaps matches TRBD2 (6 bases). V lost 3 bases, J lost 6 bases, and 14 bases lay in between. The CDR3 sequence is 14 residues long. CDR1 and CDR2 from the germline V gene are SGHRS and YFSETQ. The CDR3 loop is CASSYGTAADTQYF. The CDR3, as DNA: TGCGCCAGCAGCTATGGGACTGCGGCCGATACGCAGTATTTT.

CDR3 protein: CASSLQGSQTMNTEAFF. Written as DNA, the CDR3 is TGTGCCAGCAGCCTCCAGGGGTCTCAAACGATGAACACTGAAGCTTTCTTT. This chain uses TRBV7-9 with TRBJ1-1, with a possible D match to TRBD1 (6 bases). Trimming cost V 5 bases and J 0 bases, with 19 bases left between them. Germline V gene lookup returns CDR1 SEHNR and CDR2 FQNEAQ (reference sequence). The CDR3 is 17 amino acids.

The chain is built from TRBV18 and TRBJ1-1; unclear D gene. There are 16 residues in the CDR3. V was clipped by 0 bases and J by 0 bases, with 11 bases between them. Germline V gives CDR1 KGHSH, CDR2 LQKENI. CDR3 DNA: TGTGCCAGCTCACCACCGGGTACAGCGGTGAACACTGAAGCTTTCTTT. It yields the protein CASSPPGTAVNTEAFF.

This clone was observed a handful of times. The chain combines TRBV11-2 with TRBJ1-2, with D hard to call. Germline assignment: CDR1 SGHAT and CDR2 FQNNGV. V lost 4 bases, J lost 6 bases, and 27 bases lay in between. The CDR3 contains 18 residues. In DNA form, the CDR3 reads TGTGCCAGCAGCTCCGCACCCTCCTCCAACCCGCGCATGAATGGCTACACCTTC. It codes for CASSSAPSSNPRMNGYTF.

The V gene is TRBV7-9, the J gene TRBJ2-7; D perhaps matches TRBD2 (5 bases). With 3 bases removed from V and 3 bases from J, the gap between germline ends came to 6 bases. This CDR3 is built from 12 residues. Germline V gene data show CDR1 as SEHNR and CDR2 as FQNEAQ (reference sequence). CDR3 DNA sequence: TGTGCCAGCAGCTTCGGGGACTACGAGCAGTACTTC. Its protein product is CASSFGDYEQYF.

V and J are TRBV6-5 and TRBJ1-1; D is perhaps TRBD1 (6 bases). Trimming stripped 5 bases from V and 4 bases from J, with 14 bases between. There are 14 residues in the CDR3. CDR1 and CDR2 (germline): MNHEY, SVGAGI. The CDR3 DNA follows: TGTGCCAGCAGTCCGGTCTCAGGGGTCACTGAAGCTTTCTTT. It is translated as CASSPVSGVTEAFF.

The chain uses TRBV27 and TRBJ2-1; D is uncertain. Germline CDR1 reads MNHEY; CDR2 reads SMNVEV (reference sequence). Deletions cut 0 bases from V and 10 bases from J, with 16 bases between. This CDR3 contains 15 residues. DNA for the CDR3: TGTGCCAGCAGTTTATCCTCCGGGTGGTCTGGGGAGCAGTTCTTC. Amino acid sequence: CASSLSSGWSGEQFF.

Only one count was recorded for this clone. The chain carries TRBV6-1 and TRBJ1-2; D is unclear. V was pared by 1 base and J by 5 bases, with 11 bases between. The CDR3 consists of 14 residues. Germline lookup yields CDR1 MNHNS and CDR2 SASEGT. In DNA, the CDR3 is TGTGCCAGCAGTGAAGGCGCCTCTAGGTATGGCTACACCTTC. This gives the protein CASSEGASRYGYTF.

For this clone: Its ends do not fully match the called genes, so a read error is possible. This chain uses TRBV7-7 with TRBJ2-5, with D maybe TRBD1 (6 bases). This CDR3 is built from 15 residues. The V gene's germline CDR1 is SSHAT and CDR2 FNYEAQ (reference sequence). The CDR3 spells CASSLQDSVGETQYF. The CDR3 nucleotides read TGTGCTAGCAGCCTCCAGGACAGTGTTGGAGAGACCCAGTACTTC.

This chain connects TRBV11-2 to TRBJ2-1; 7 bases match TRBD1. V was clipped by 5 bases and J by 11 bases; unmatched bases: 6. There are 12 residues in the CDR3. The germline V gene encodes CDR1 SGHAT and CDR2 FQNNGV. The CDR3 DNA is TGTGCCAGCAGCGTACAGGGGAAGAAGCAGTTCTTC. This encodes CASSVQGKKQFF.

The rearrangement links TRBV29-1 to TRBJ2-2; D might be TRBD2 (6 bases). CDR1 is SQVTM, CDR2 ANQGSEA, per germline. This CDR3 has 14 amino acids. The V end was cut by 6 bases, the J end by 5 bases, with 16 bases between. CDR3 residues: CSVRGDLKTGELFF. The CDR3 bases are TGCAGCGTCCGAGGGGACTTGAAAACCGGGGAGCTGTTTTTT.

The V call is TRBV5-1, the J call TRBJ2-5; maybe TRBD2 (5 bases). Per the germline V gene, CDR1 is SGHRS and CDR2 is YFSETQ. V was pared by 2 bases and J by 4 bases, with 9 bases between. The CDR3 has 13 residues. The CDR3 protein is CASSFGERETQYF. In nucleotides, the CDR3 is TGCGCCAGCAGCTTTGGGGAGAGAGAGACCCAGTACTTC.

As for this clone: Additional DNA sequences in this sample encode the identical CDR3. The chain couples TRBV28 to TRBJ1-2, with TRBD1 identical over 9 bases. The CDR3 runs to 13 residues. Germline CDR1 reads MDHEN; CDR2 reads SYDVKM. Trimming removed 6 bases from V and 8 bases from J; junction bases left unmatched: 7. CDR3: CASRTGGAGGYTF. As DNA, the CDR3 is TGTGCCAGCAGAACAGGGGGCGCGGGAGGCTACACCTTC.

The CDR3 coding sequence is TGTGCCAGCTCACGGACTAGGACGGTGTCCAATGAGCAGTTCTTC. It codes for CASSRTRTVSNEQFF. This chain uses TRBV18 with TRBJ2-1, with TRBD2 matching 7 bases. The V segment lost 4 bases and the J segment 6 bases; nucleotides outside the gene matches: 9. The germline V gene has CDR1 KGHSH and CDR2 LQKENI. The CDR3 is 15 residues long.

The rearrangement links TRBV30 to TRBJ2-5; 9 positions agree with TRBD1. The CDR3 has 13 amino acids. The junction had 6 bases not matched to a gene; V was cut back by 5 bases and J by 5 bases. Germline V gene sequence: CDR1 GTSNPN, CDR2 SVGIG (reference sequence). In DNA form, the CDR3 reads TGTGCCTGGGTACAGGGGGCGCAGGAGACCCAGTACTTC. Residues: CAWVQGAQETQYF.